Included here is one T cell receptor beta chain sequence, with context. This clone has more than one count but fewer than ten. The antigen this receptor binds is unknown. Base-call qualities are not available, and no considerably larger clone is one nucleotide away. Library preparation was by the immunoSEQ multiplex PCR assay. TCRdb carries this immuneACCESS record with in-frame sequences only. Its versions omit some clonotypes, under half of them owing to an unresolved V gene in the studies checked, with the rest unexplained. The sample contains under 4,000 clones, approximately 80% of them found a single time. The ten largest clones add up to approximately 9% of the sample. This sample was taken from a study of control samples from healthy donors and cancer patients (dated by TCRdb to about 2020). Trimming at the junction amounts to 4 bases on V and 9 bases on J, and the germline ends lie 10 bases apart. Via the germline V gene, CDR1 is SNHLY and CDR2 FYNNEI. CDR3 length: 13 amino acids, cysteine to phenylalanine. Only the CDR3 part of the read is kept: 39 bases, read in frame from the first base.

Sample: formalin-fixed, paraffin-embedded tissue. The rearrangement combines TRBV2 with TRBJ1-6; matching of 6 bases hints at TRBD1 as the D gene. This receptor was identified in a female donor with melanoma. The nucleotides read TGTGCCAGCAGTGTACAGGGCTCTTCACCCCTCCACTTT. This is translated as CASSVQGSSPLHF.